This TCR beta chain emerged from a study of blood T cell repertoires in COVID-19. Across the study: Donors in the United States, Italy and Spain gave samples during acute or convalescent COVID-19. The cDNA or gDNA used as material had been derived from T cells, B-cell-depleted T cells, or PBMCs.

Data came from immunoSEQ multiplex PCR; TCRdb stores just in-frame clones and leaves some out. In the table there are 120,000 to 150,000 clones, under 90% of which are singletons. CDR3 length: 14 residues. Deletions cut 8 bases from V and 0 bases from J, with 11 bases between. Germline loops: CDR1 LNHDA, CDR2 SQIVND (reference sequence). This receptor was identified in a human donor in a cohort sampled during active COVID-19. The chain joins TRBV19 to TRBJ1-3; D possibly corresponds to TRBD1 (5 bases). The sample consisted of peripheral blood. CDR3 DNA sequence: TGTGCCAGTTCCCCAGGGATCTCTGGAAACACCATATATTTT. The encoded protein is CASSPGISGNTIYF.